This paragraph covers one T cell receptor beta chain sequence. The data were obtained in a study of blood T cell repertoires in COVID-19. About the study: Collection of acute and convalescent COVID-19 samples took place in the United States, Italy and Spain.

The germline gives CDR1 SGHVS, CDR2 FNYEAQ. The CDR3 loop spans 21 amino acids. J lost 0 bases, V lost 1 base, and 13 bases had no gene match. Participants had their cohort set by participant-reported clinical history. This table comes from immunoSEQ multiplex PCR, and its TCRdb copy is limited to in-frame clones, with some not included. The top ten hold 0.97% of the sample, which has roughly 360,000 clones, roughly 88% seen once. The chain combines TRBV7-6 with TRBJ1-5, with 12 positions matching TRBD1. This clonotype originated in a young woman with acute COVID-19. Source material: PBMCs or T cells enriched from blood (not recorded which). The CDR3 DNA sequence: TGTGCCAGCAGCTTAGACGCATTCCCGGGACAGGGGGCGCATAGCAATCAGCCCCAGCATTTT. Amino acids: CASSLDAFPGQGAHSNQPQHF.